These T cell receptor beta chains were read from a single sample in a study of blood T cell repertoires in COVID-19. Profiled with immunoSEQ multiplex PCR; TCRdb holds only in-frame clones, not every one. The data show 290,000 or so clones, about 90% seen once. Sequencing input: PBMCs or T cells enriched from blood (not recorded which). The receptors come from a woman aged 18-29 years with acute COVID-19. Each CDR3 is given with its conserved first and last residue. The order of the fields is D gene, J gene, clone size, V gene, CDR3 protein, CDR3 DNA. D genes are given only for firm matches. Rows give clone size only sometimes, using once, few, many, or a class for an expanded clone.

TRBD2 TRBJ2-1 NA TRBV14 CASSQGASGYNEQFF TGTGCCAGCAGCCAAGGAGCTAGCGGATACAATGAGCAGTTCTTC
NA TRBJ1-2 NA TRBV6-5 CASSYFLGRGGYTF TGTGCCAGCAGTTACTTTTTAGGCAGGGGTGGCTACACCTTC
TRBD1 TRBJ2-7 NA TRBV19 CASSQTGKDEQYF TGTGCCAGTAGCCAGACAGGGAAGGACGAGCAGTACTTC
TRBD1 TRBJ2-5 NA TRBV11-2 CASSFGQGQETQYF TGTGCCAGCAGCTTCGGACAGGGACAAGAGACCCAGTACTTC
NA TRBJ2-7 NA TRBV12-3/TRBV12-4 CASSSDGGEQYF TGTGCCAGCAGTTCGGACGGGGGCGAGCAGTACTTC
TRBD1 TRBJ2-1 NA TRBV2 CASTLGTGLYNEQFF TGTGCCAGCACCCTCGGGACAGGGCTCTACAATGAGCAGTTCTTC
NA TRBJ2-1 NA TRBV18 CASSPNRGFGFNDEQFF TGTGCCAGCTCACCCAATCGAGGATTTGGATTCAACGATGAGCAGTTCTTC
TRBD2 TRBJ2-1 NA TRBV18 CASSPPGGASGRDEQFF TGTGCCAGCTCACCACCGGGAGGTGCTAGCGGGAGGGATGAGCAGTTCTTC
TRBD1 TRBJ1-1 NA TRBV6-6 CASQTGKNTEAFF TGTGCCAGCCAGACAGGGAAGAACACTGAAGCTTTCTTT
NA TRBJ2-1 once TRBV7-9 CASTWDFSYNEQFF TGTGCCAGCACTTGGGACTTCTCCTACAATGAGCAGTTCTTC
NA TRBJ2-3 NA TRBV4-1 CASSQVISPSTDTQYF TGCGCCAGCAGCCAAGTGATCAGTCCTAGCACAGATACGCAGTATTTT
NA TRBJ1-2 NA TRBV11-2 CASSFTANYGYTF TGTGCCAGCAGCTTTACAGCTAACTATGGCTACACCTTC
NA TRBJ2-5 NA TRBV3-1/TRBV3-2 CASSLRDIDSQYF TGTGCCAGCAGCCTCCGGGACATAGATTCCCAGTACTTC
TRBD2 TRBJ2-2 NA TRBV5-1 CASSLQGASGSSVGELFF TGCGCCAGCAGCTTGCAGGGGGCTAGCGGGAGTTCAGTCGGGGAGCTGTTTTTT
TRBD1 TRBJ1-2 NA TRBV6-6 CASSQTKQGQAGGYTF TGTGCCAGCAGTCAAACCAAACAGGGGCAGGCGGGTGGCTACACCTTC
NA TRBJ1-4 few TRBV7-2 CASSPYTGTNEKLFF TGTGCCAGCAGCCCCTATACGGGAACTAATGAAAAACTGTTTTTT
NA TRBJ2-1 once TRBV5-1 CASSLQGSYNEQFF TGCGCCAGCAGCTTGCAGGGGTCCTACAATGAGCAGTTCTTC
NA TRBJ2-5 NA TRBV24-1 CATSDSRQGGETQYF TGTGCCACCAGTGATTCTCGACAGGGAGGCGAGACCCAGTACTTC
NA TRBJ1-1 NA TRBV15 CATSREGGYTEAFF TGTGCCACCAGCAGAGAGGGGGGGTACACTGAAGCTTTCTTT
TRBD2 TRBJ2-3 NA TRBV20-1 CSASPRGGSTDTQYF TGCAGTGCTAGTCCGCGGGGGGGGAGCACAGATACGCAGTATTTT
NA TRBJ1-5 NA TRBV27 CATGDGTNQPQHF TGTGCCACGGGGGACGGAACCAATCAGCCCCAGCATTTT
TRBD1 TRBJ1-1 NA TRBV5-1 CASRGTGMNTEAFF TGCGCCAGCCGCGGGACAGGGATGAACACTGAAGCTTTCTTT
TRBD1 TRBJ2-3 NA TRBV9 CASSVGTGGTDTQYF TGTGCCAGCAGCGTAGGGACAGGGGGCACAGATACGCAGTATTTT
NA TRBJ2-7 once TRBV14 CASSQDIISRNF TGTGCCAGCAGCCAAGATATAATCTCTCGTAACTTC